This entry is about one T cell receptor beta chain. Its antigen remains unidentified. The data belong to a study of CD8 T cells in ankylosing spondylitis. Study findings and constraints: Reported data indicate significant enrichment of disease-linked clones within matched ankylosing spondylitis synovial fluid.

MiXCR, run by TCRdb on the 5' RACE reads, gives a single entry per CDR3 protein. The data contain 7,500 or so distinct CDR3 sequences, roughly 8.7% of them singletons. Sample: blood, either unsorted or a sorted T cell fraction (not recorded which). This TCR was sampled from a male donor with ankylosing spondylitis or in good health (not recorded which).

The CDR3 nucleotides read TGTGCCAGCAGCGGGCCACTTAGGGGGGCCGGAGATACGCAGTATTTT. It specifies CASSGPLRGAGDTQYF. The chain combines TRBV9 with TRBJ2-3, with D perhaps being TRBD1 or TRBD2 (6 bases each). Per the germline V gene, CDR1 is SGDLS and CDR2 is YYNGEE. CDR3 length: 16 amino acids. V was clipped by 3 bases and J by 5 bases, with 19 bases between them.